This section outlines one TCR beta chain sequence together with its context. The source of the sample is a study of cytomegalovirus exposure and HLA in healthy donors. V dropped 7 bases and J dropped 3; count of bases not matched to a gene: 9. Germline CDR1 and CDR2: SNHLY and FYNNEI. CDR3 length equals 15 residues. The PCR made use of 60 Vbeta and 13 Jbeta primers. Clones were read by immunoSEQ multiplex PCR, and TCRdb kept only the in-frame ones, dropping some. The repertoire shows under 65,000 clones; the top ten hold more than 9%. The V call is TRBV2, the J call TRBJ1-2, with 9 bases matching TRBD1. Sequences were obtained from PBMCs. The clonotype originates from a woman aged 25 to 39 in good health and CMV-seropositive. The DNA of the CDR3 is TGTGCCAGCACTTGGGACAGGGTTGAGGACTATGGCTACACCTTC. Translated, it gives CASTWDRVEDYGYTF.